The entry below describes one T cell receptor (beta chain). The antigen remains unidentified. Germline CDR1 and CDR2: SGHTA and FQGNSA. This CDR3 is built from 14 residues. V gave up 3 bases and J gave up 2 bases, with 9 bases separating them. The record originates from a study of CD8 T cells in ankylosing spondylitis. Overall study findings and caveats: Disease-linked clones bore a CD8+ phenotype, appearing relatively rarely in peripheral blood.

Quantitative 5'-RACE with molecular barcodes produced the TCR beta libraries. From the 5' RACE reads, TCRdb called clonotypes with MiXCR, one entry per CDR3 protein. This sample carries 45,000 to 60,000 distinct CDR3 sequences, about 7.8% of them seen once, and the ten largest clones take about 8.5%. Sequenced: blood, either unsorted or a sorted T cell fraction (not recorded which). The chain couples TRBV7-2 to TRBJ2-3; D gene ambiguous. The TCR was taken from a female donor with ankylosing spondylitis or in good health (not recorded which). The CDR3 is CASSLVRATDTQYF. The CDR3 coding sequence is TGTGCCAGCAGCTTGGTTAGGGCCACAGATACGCAGTATTTT.